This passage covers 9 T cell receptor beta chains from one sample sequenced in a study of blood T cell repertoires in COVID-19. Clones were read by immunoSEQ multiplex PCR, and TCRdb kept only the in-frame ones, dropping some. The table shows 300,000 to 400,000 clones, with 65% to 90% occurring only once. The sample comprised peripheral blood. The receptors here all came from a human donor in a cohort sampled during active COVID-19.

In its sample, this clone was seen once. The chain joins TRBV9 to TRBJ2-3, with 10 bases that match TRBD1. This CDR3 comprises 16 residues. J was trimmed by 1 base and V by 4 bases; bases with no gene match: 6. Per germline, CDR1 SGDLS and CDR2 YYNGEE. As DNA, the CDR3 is TGTGCCAGCAGCACTGGGGACAGGGGAGGCACAGATACGCAGTATTTT. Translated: CASSTGDRGGTDTQYF.

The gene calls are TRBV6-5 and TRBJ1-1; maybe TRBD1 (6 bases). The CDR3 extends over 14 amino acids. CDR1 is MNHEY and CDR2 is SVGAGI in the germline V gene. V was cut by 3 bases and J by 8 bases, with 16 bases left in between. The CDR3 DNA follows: TGTGCCAGCAGTTATACCAGGGGAGCGACGGAAGCTTTCTTT. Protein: CASSYTRGATEAFF.

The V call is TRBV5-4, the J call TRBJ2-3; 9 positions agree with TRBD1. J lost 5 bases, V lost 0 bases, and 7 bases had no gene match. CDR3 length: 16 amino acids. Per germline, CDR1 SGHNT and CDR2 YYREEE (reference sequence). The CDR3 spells CASSLDRGRDIDTQYF. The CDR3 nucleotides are TGTGCCAGCAGCTTGGACAGGGGGCGCGATATAGATACGCAGTATTTT.

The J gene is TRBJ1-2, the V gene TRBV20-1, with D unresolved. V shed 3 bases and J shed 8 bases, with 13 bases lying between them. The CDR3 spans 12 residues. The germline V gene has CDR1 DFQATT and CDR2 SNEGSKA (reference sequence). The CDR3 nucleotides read TGCAGTGCTAGTTCGGGGATTAAGGGCTACACCTTC. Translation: CSASSGIKGYTF.

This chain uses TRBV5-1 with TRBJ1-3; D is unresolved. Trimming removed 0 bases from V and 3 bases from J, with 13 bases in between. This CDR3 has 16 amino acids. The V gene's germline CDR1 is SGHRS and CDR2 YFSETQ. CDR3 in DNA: TGCGCCAGCAGCTTGGACCCCCGGGGAGGTGGAAACACCATATATTTT. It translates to CASSLDPRGGGNTIYF.

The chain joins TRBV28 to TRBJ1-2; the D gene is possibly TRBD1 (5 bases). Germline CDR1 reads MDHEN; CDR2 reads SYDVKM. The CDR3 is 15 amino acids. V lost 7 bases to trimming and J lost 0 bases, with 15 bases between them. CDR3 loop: CASNPRGGANYGYTF. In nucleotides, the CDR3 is TGTGCCAGCAACCCTCGAGGAGGGGCTAACTATGGCTACACCTTC.

CDR3 sequence: CASSYGTGPNEQFF. DNA for the CDR3: TGCGCCAGCAGCTACGGGACAGGGCCAAATGAGCAGTTCTTC. This rearrangement joins TRBV5-1 to TRBJ2-1; 9 bases are shared with TRBD1. The CDR3 loop spans 14 amino acids. The J segment lost 7 bases and the V segment lost 3 bases, leaving 5 bases of the junction unmatched. Germline values: CDR1 SGHRS, CDR2 YFSETQ. The full variable domain, rest sourced from reference TRBV5-1 and TRBJ2-1, is KAGVTQTPRYLIKTRGQQVTLSCSPISGHRSVSWYQQTPGQGLQFLFEYFSETQRNKGNFPGRFSGRQFSNSRSEMNVSTLELGDSALYLCASSYGTGPNEQFFGPGTRLTVL.

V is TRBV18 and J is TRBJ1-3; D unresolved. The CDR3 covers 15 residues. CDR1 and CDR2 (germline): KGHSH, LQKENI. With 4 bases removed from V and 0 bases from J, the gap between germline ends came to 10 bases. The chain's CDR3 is CASSRLRDSGNTIYF. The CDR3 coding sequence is TGTGCCAGCTCACGCCTGAGGGACTCTGGAAACACCATATATTTT.

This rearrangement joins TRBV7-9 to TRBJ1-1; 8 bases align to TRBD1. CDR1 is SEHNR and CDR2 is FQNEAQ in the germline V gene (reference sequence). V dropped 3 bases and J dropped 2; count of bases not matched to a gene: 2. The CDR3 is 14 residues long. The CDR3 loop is CASSLGQANTEAFF. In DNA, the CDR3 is TGTGCCAGCAGCTTGGGACAGGCAAACACTGAAGCTTTCTTT.